Listed below are T cell receptor beta chains from one sample, sequenced in a study of T cells in Graves' hyperthyroidism and ophthalmopathy. Each CDR3 protein is one row after TCRdb ran MiXCR on the multiplex PCR reads. Seen here are approximately 300,000 distinct CDR3 sequences, 17% observed once, and the top ten hold around 61%. Sample: blood. These receptors were taken from a woman aged 60-75 years with Graves' ophthalmopathy. Each CDR3 is given with its conserved first and last residue.

J | V | CDR3
TRBJ2-1 | TRBV7-2 | CASSLMTSGYNEQFF
TRBJ1-2 | TRBV30 | CAWSPTGDGYTF
TRBJ1-1 | TRBV20-1 | CSARDRQGSTEAFF
TRBJ1-1 | TRBV20-1 | CSATRGALNTEAFF
TRBJ1-1 | TRBV27 | CASSLGPGIDTEAFF
TRBJ1-1 | TRBV11-2 | CASSLYSGDTEAFF
TRBJ2-7 | TRBV13 | CASSAGTAYEQYF
TRBJ2-3 | TRBV29-1 | CSVEGLRDTTDTQYF
TRBJ2-2 | TRBV28 | CASSFDTGELFF
TRBJ2-5 | TRBV4-2 | CASSQGWVGQETQYF
TRBJ2-7 | TRBV11-2 | CASSSSASGEQYF
TRBJ1-5 | TRBV20-1 | CSARDSQGQNQPQHF
TRBJ1-2 | TRBV7-9 | CASSLSATGTGGAGYTF
TRBJ1-6 | TRBV20-1 | CSAPDNVNSPLHF
TRBJ1-4 | TRBV27 | CASSQLHSSAVGKLFF
TRBJ2-6 | TRBV30 | CAWSVGVSGANVLTF
TRBJ1-2 | TRBV7-9 | CAITTFYGYTF
TRBJ1-4 | TRBV20-1 | CSARRPGMWEKLFF
TRBJ1-2 | TRBV7-2 | CASSFVQGNYGYTF
TRBJ1-2 | TRBV20-1 | CSASITETGYTF
TRBJ1-5 | TRBV2 | CASRRDVNQPQHF
TRBJ1-5 | TRBV11-2 | CASSLDGTLHQPQHF
TRBJ2-7 | TRBV6-1 | CASSVPGTYEQYF